This T cell receptor beta chain was sequenced in a study of blood T cells in healthy people across ages (dated by TCRdb to about 2015). Describing the broader study: Template switching captured roughly one uniquely barcoded TCR beta cDNA molecule per two T cells in model experiments. Donors were grouped into four age groups: young (average 16 years), middle-aged (around 39), aged (around 60) and long-lived (about 82). Using the same blood draw, the study looked at two additional independent replicas of 1 million unique cDNA reads for two donors, one aged 18 to 30 and the other aged 80 or older. To track age-related changes in TCR beta repertoire diversity, the study relied on deep sequencing normalized with unique cDNA molecular identifiers.

Donors were 39 systemically healthy Caucasian individuals from Russia aged about 6 to 100 years. Each donor gave ten milliliters of peripheral blood, drawn into EDTA-treated Vacutainer tubes. Ficoll-Paque density-gradient centrifugation was used to isolate PBMCs, with at least 6.5 million per sample. Total RNA, at least 6 micrograms per sample, was extracted from PBMCs with Trizol reagent. The percentages of naive CD45RAhigh/CD27high T cells were determined by flow cytometry on a PBMC aliquot from every donor. The method behind the library was 5' RACE. The run used an Illumina HiSeq 2500. The second PCR ran for about 6 to 11 cycles and used a J-beta primer mix along with a sample-barcoded 5' primer. A template-switch 5' adaptor carrying 12 random nucleotides introduced a unique molecular identifier onto each TCR beta cDNA molecule. Each sample yielded at least 2.5 million CDR3-containing paired-end reads. First-strand cDNA was synthesized from all RNA with the Mint cDNA synthesis kit, primed by a TRBC-specific oligonucleotide. Following uracil-DNA glycosylase treatment, all cDNA underwent a first 18-cycle PCR with the universal primers M1SS and BC2_uni_R. Per the authors' processing: For normalization, 1 million high-quality reads, each with a distinct molecular identifier, were randomly selected from each sample. Instead of being binned into consensus sequences, reads with shared molecular identifiers were discarded. MiTCR, with a Q25 quality threshold and the strictest error-elimination algorithm, was used for CDR3 identification, clonotype clustering and error correction. Lower-bound total TCR beta diversity was estimated with a nonparametric unseen species model using Euler transformation. TCRdb reprocessing: public reads trimmed at Q25 with fastp, clones called with MiXCR, in-frame beta chains kept. Merged by CDR3 protein, the rows form single entries marked with the most common genes and DNA. The V and J calls were not made by the authors but by TCRdb's processing. The sample contains around 520,000 distinct CDR3 sequences, about 27% of them found a single time. The biggest ten clones account for over 3.5% of the sample.

Study-wide conclusions, independent of this receptor: Since profiling was done on bulk unsorted PBMCs, naive and antigen-experienced compartments could not be conclusively compared. Observed TCR beta diversity correlated strongly with the percentage of naive T cells measured by flow cytometry. As age increased, observed TCR beta diversity per million T cells dropped in a roughly linear way, and a significant reduction was already evident by age around 41. Donor CMV infection status was unknown, potentially confounding age-related changes in expanded clonotypes. Estimates of total diversity based on one million sequenced T cells were regarded as lower bounds and as underestimates. Compared with the aged group, the long-lived group had more naive CD4+ T cells, fewer expanded clones and increased TCR diversity, suggesting age selection.

Concerning this clonotype itself: Its antigen target is currently unknown. No quality values exist for individual bases; no much larger clone is one base distant.

The germline V gene supplies CDR1 SGDLS and CDR2 YYNGEE. V and J are trimmed by 2 bases and 8 bases, and the gene matches miss 5 bases of the junction. Spanning cysteine to phenylalanine, the CDR3 consists of 15 amino acids. Only the CDR3 region is kept as DNA, spanning 45 bases read in frame from base 1. These data were also reused for a study on T cells of mothers and their children. As that second paper reports: Nine systemically healthy Caucasian individuals served as donors, namely three mothers together with their six children. cDNA synthesis consumed the entire amount of extracted RNA, loaded at 1.5 ug RNA in each 15 ul reaction. In the second PCR, sample barcodes and 2-4 random nucleotides were introduced via the M1S primer. Over 8 million TCR beta CDR3 reads were obtained for each mother, and about 3 million reads were obtained for each child. TCR recombination output is similarly shaped by thymic selection in related and unrelated pairs, with a minor effect exerted by inherited differences. Normalized repertoire overlap in related mother-child pairs was always slightly higher than in unrelated mother-child pairs, but the difference was never significant. No persistent microchimeric T cell clones were detected, at a sensitivity of around 97 clones per million clonotypes. In the study, deep NGS was used to compare the TCR beta repertoires of mothers and children, and features distinguishing related mother-child pairs from unrelated individuals were sought. Mothers averaged about 40 +/- 4 years of age and children averaged around 10 +/- 4 years. After adapter ligation with NEBNext reagents, the libraries were sequenced on Illumina HiSeq 2000 with 100+100 nt paired-end reads. To prevent cross-contamination, the mother and child libraries were prepared a month apart and were sequenced in separate runs. Between roughly 500,000 and 2,100,000 distinct TCR beta clonotypes were identified per donor. Naive TCR beta clonotypes were estimated from low-frequency clonotypes matched to each donor's FACS-determined naive share, without sorting.

The sample comprised blood. The chain uses TRBV9 and TRBJ2-1; TRBD2 fits 12 bases in the junction. The receptor's source is a boy between 2 and 15 years old in good health. The sequenced DNA is TGTGCCAGCAGCGTCGCTAGCGGGGGGGCCTATGAGCAGTTCTTC. The resulting protein is CASSVASGGAYEQFF.